The 25 T cell receptor beta chains reported below all come from one sample, sequenced in a study of T cell changes during pregnancy in multiple sclerosis. Some clones are missing from TCRdb's copy, which holds only in-frame ones; the method was immunoSEQ multiplex PCR. The sample lists about 42,000 clones, 87% occurring once. This specimen consisted of CD4+ T cells from peripheral blood mononuclear cells, obtained after pregnancy. The receptors were gathered from a female donor with multiple sclerosis, enrolled in a pregnancy study.

The chain combines TRBV7-2 with TRBJ2-5, with D perhaps matching TRBD2 (6 bases). The V and J ends lost 0 bases and 5 bases respectively, with 13 bases between them. The CDR3 contains 15 residues. Germline-derived CDR1 and CDR2 are SGHTA and FQGNSA. The CDR3 region is CASSLAGLPAETQYF. The CDR3 region has the DNA TGTGCCAGCAGCTTAGCGGGACTTCCGGCGGAGACCCAGTACTTC.

The chain recombines TRBV15 with TRBJ2-1; D might be TRBD2 (6 bases). The V gene lost 0 bases and the J gene lost 1 base, with 13 bases spanning the gap. Germline lookup yields CDR1 LNHNV and CDR2 YYDKDF (reference sequence). There are 17 residues in the CDR3. The CDR3 sequence: CATSRDQGGYSYNEQFF. The CDR3 region has the DNA TGTGCCACCAGCAGAGATCAAGGAGGGTATTCCTACAATGAGCAGTTCTTC.

The chain couples TRBV28 to TRBJ2-7, with unresolved D. Germline CDR1 MDHEN, CDR2 SYDVKM. The CDR3 totals 11 residues. Trimming took off 10 bases at V and 2 bases at J, with 9 bases between the two ends. The CDR3 region has the DNA TGTGCCACCTCGGGTGCCTACGAGCAGTACTTC. Amino acids: CATSGAYEQYF.

The gene calls are TRBV7-9 and TRBJ1-1; D remains ambiguous. Germline loops: CDR1 SEHNR, CDR2 FQNEAQ (reference sequence). V was cut by 5 bases and J by 0 bases, with 16 bases left in between. The CDR3 spans 16 residues. CDR3 DNA sequence: TGTGCCAGCAGCCTTTCCAGGCCGGCGATGAACACTGAAGCTTTCTTT. Its translation is CASSLSRPAMNTEAFF. Complete variable domain (other parts from reference TRBV7-9 and TRBJ1-1): DTGVSQNPRHKITKRGQNVTFRCDPISEHNRLYWYRQTLGQGPEFLTYFQNEAQLEKSRLLSDRFSAERPKGSFSTLEIQRTEQGDSAMYLCASSLSRPAMNTEAFFGQGTRLTVV.

The chain recombines TRBV2 with TRBJ1-2; the D gene is possibly TRBD1 (5 bases). The ends were cut back, 0 bases at V and 3 bases at J, with 8 bases in the middle. The germline V gene encodes CDR1 SNHLY and CDR2 FYNNEI. CDR3 length: 14 residues. The CDR3 reads CASSEAARDYGYTF. DNA for the CDR3: TGTGCCAGCAGTGAAGCGGCCAGGGACTATGGCTACACCTTC. The full variable domain, rest sourced from reference TRBV2 and TRBJ1-2, is EPEVTQTPSHQVTQMGQEVILRCVPISNHLYFYWYRQILGQKVEFLVSFYNNEISEKSEIFDDQFSVERPDGSNFTLKIRSTKLEDSAMYFCASSEAARDYGYTFGSGTRLTVV.

The chain recombines TRBV5-4 with TRBJ2-7, with 11 bases matching TRBD1. The length of the CDR3 is 15 residues. Per the germline V gene, CDR1 is SGHNT and CDR2 is YYREEE (reference sequence). The trim removed 1 base at V and 2 bases at J, leaving 2 bases unmatched. The CDR3 sequence: CASSLRDRGAYEQYF. The CDR3 DNA sequence: TGTGCCAGCAGCTTGAGGGACAGGGGGGCCTACGAGCAGTACTTC.

This chain uses TRBV5-6 with TRBJ1-2; no firm D call. Germline V gene lookup returns CDR1 SGHDT and CDR2 YYEEEE. This CDR3 spans 14 amino acids. V was clipped by 4 bases and J by 7 bases, with 17 bases between them. The CDR3 protein is CASSPGPGRGGYTF. The CDR3 coding sequence is TGTGCCAGCAGCCCCGGGCCAGGACGGGGTGGCTACACCTTC.

The CDR3 loop is CASSSSGTGNYEQYF. The CDR3 DNA reads TGTGCCAGCAGTTCCTCCGGGACAGGGAACTACGAGCAGTACTTC. This chain connects TRBV27 to TRBJ2-7; 9 positions match TRBD1. Trimming cost V 4 bases and J 3 bases; bases outside gene matches: 7. CDR1 and CDR2 (germline): MNHEY, SMNVEV (reference sequence). The CDR3 has 15 residues.

This clone has a handful of counts. The chain combines TRBV12-5 with TRBJ1-1, with D possibly being TRBD1 (5 bases). Germline CDR1 is LGHNT and CDR2 is FRNRAP. Trimming pared 7 bases from V and 0 bases from J, leaving 12 bases between. CDR3 length: 14 amino acids. The CDR3 loop is CASAMDTVNTEAFF. The CDR3, as DNA: TGTGCTAGTGCCATGGACACCGTGAACACTGAAGCTTTCTTT.

The chain couples TRBV2 to TRBJ2-1; D is possibly TRBD1 (8 bases). The CDR3 has 17 residues. Germline CDR1 is SNHLY and CDR2 is FYNNEI. Trimming removed 7 bases at V and 6 bases at J, with 25 bases between. Here the CDR3 DNA reads TGTGCCAGCATCCCGAACCCTGGGGGGGGGACAGGCAATGAGCAGTTCTTC. Protein product: CASIPNPGGGTGNEQFF.

V usage is TRBV7-9 and J usage is TRBJ2-7; 9 positions match TRBD1. The CDR3 extends over 13 amino acids. V lost 5 bases and J lost 5; bases outside the gene matches: 4. In germline, CDR1 is SEHNR, CDR2 FQNEAQ (reference sequence). CDR3 region: CASSRTGVNEQYF. In DNA, the CDR3 is TGTGCCAGCAGCCGGACAGGGGTCAACGAGCAGTACTTC.

The V and J genes are TRBV5-1 and TRBJ2-5; 7 bases agree with TRBD2. The V and J ends lost 5 bases and 6 bases, in that order; junction bases with no gene match: 7. The CDR3 spans 13 residues. Germline lookup yields CDR1 SGHRS and CDR2 YFSETQ. CDR3 sequence: CASRISGDKTQYF. CDR3 DNA sequence: TGCGCCAGCAGAATCAGCGGGGATAAGACCCAGTACTTC.

The chain joins TRBV29-1 to TRBJ2-3; 8 nucleotides align to TRBD1. The germline V gene encodes CDR1 SQVTM and CDR2 ANQGSEA. The CDR3 is 13 residues long. V was pared by 7 bases and J by 1 base, with 4 bases of the junction left unmatched. The CDR3 DNA reads TGCAGCGGTGACAGGGGCGGCACAGATACGCAGTATTTT. Translated, it gives CSGDRGGTDTQYF.

The genes are TRBV7-2 and TRBJ2-1, with TRBD2 matching over 9 bases. The CDR3 extends over 16 amino acids. V gave up 3 bases and J gave up 0 bases; unmatched junction bases: 3. In germline, CDR1 is SGHTA, CDR2 FQGNSA. DNA for the CDR3: TGTGCCAGCAGCTTGGCGGGGGGGACCTCCTACAATGAGCAGTTCTTC. This gives the protein CASSLAGGTSYNEQFF.

The CDR3 here is CASTLTSTGLGYTF. The CDR3 region has the DNA TGTGCCAGCACCTTAACCTCGACAGGATTGGGCTACACCTTC. V gene TRBV6-1 combines with J gene TRBJ1-2, with D perhaps TRBD1 (6 bases). CDR1 MNHNS and CDR2 SASEGT come from the germline V gene. V was shortened by 7 bases and J by 8 bases, with 20 bases between the two germline ends. The CDR3 totals 14 residues.

The chain has TRBV7-6 and TRBJ1-5, with D perhaps TRBD1 (6 bases). The CDR3 is 15 amino acids. Trimming removed 6 bases from V and 2 bases from J, with 14 bases in between. Germline-derived CDR1 and CDR2 are SGHVS and FNYEAQ. The CDR3 nucleotides are TGTGCCAGCAGTGCAGGGGTTCGGGGCAATCAGCCCCAGCATTTT. Protein sequence: CASSAGVRGNQPQHF.

The chain is built from TRBV19 and TRBJ2-1; 9 bases agree with TRBD2. The V gene's germline CDR1 is LNHDA and CDR2 SQIVND (reference sequence). V shed 6 bases and J 3 bases; nucleotides not matched to a gene: 9. This CDR3 comprises 16 residues. CDR3 sequence (DNA): TGTGCCAGTAGCAAAGACCCTAGCGGGGTCTACAATGAGCAGTTCTTC. This sequence encodes CASSKDPSGVYNEQFF.

V and J are TRBV6-6 and TRBJ1-2; 7 bases fit TRBD1. The trim removed 0 bases at V and 5 bases at J, leaving 3 bases unmatched. The CDR3 contains 14 residues. CDR1 and CDR2 from the germline V gene are MNHNY and SVGAGI (reference sequence). For the CDR3, the DNA is TGTGCCAGCAGTTACTCGACGACAGGGTATGGCTACACCTTC. The encoded protein is CASSYSTTGYGYTF.

About this clone: A read error may produce the germline difference seen at one junction end. This chain uses TRBV7-8 with TRBJ1-6; a possible D gene is TRBD1 (5 bases). This CDR3 has 15 amino acids. Germline V gives CDR1 SGHVS, CDR2 FQNEAQ. The CDR3 sequence is CAGSLEGRGISPLHF. The CDR3, as DNA: TGTGCCGGCAGCTTAGAGGGGCGTGGGATTTCACCCCTCCACTTT.

CDR3 residues: CAIRPLAGGRSGELFF. CDR3 nucleotide sequence: TGTGCCATCAGACCCCTAGCGGGGGGGCGTTCCGGGGAGCTGTTTTTT. V usage is TRBV10-3 and J usage is TRBJ2-2, with 12 bases that match TRBD2. Germline values: CDR1 ENHRY, CDR2 SYGVKD. Unmatched junction bases numbered 8, after V lost 6 bases and J lost 6 bases. The CDR3 extends over 16 amino acids.

The chain carries TRBV4-1 and TRBJ1-1; 7 bases match TRBD1. The CDR3 is made up of 15 amino acids. CDR1 and CDR2 (germline): MGHRA, YSYEKL. J gave up 4 bases and V 4 bases, and 9 bases lay outside the gene matches. DNA for the CDR3: TGCGCCAGCAGCCGAGTAGAACAGGGGCCCACTGAAGCTTTCTTT. Protein: CASSRVEQGPTEAFF.

This CDR3 reads CASSLQGMYRVGETDTQYF. The CDR3, as DNA: TGCGCCAGCAGCTTGCAGGGGATGTACCGGGTAGGGGAAACAGATACGCAGTATTTT. The chain recombines TRBV5-1 with TRBJ2-3, with D tentatively TRBD1 (6 bases). V dropped 1 base and J dropped 3 bases, with 24 bases sitting between them. The CDR3 loop spans 19 amino acids. Germline loops: CDR1 SGHRS, CDR2 YFSETQ.

The chain employs TRBV4-2 and TRBJ2-1; 8 nucleotides match TRBD2. The germline V gene has CDR1 LGHNA and CDR2 YNFKEQ. V was pared by 1 base and J by 3 bases, with 5 bases of the junction left unmatched. The CDR3 is 16 amino acids. The CDR3 DNA reads TGTGCCAGCAGCCAAGTGCGACGGGGGGGCTACAATGAGCAGTTCTTC. Encoded protein: CASSQVRRGGYNEQFF.

The chain employs TRBV9 and TRBJ2-1; the D is unclear. The V end was cut by 4 bases, the J end by 3 bases, with 11 bases between. Germline lookup yields CDR1 SGDLS and CDR2 YYNGEE. The CDR3 is made up of 14 amino acids. The CDR3 region is CASSSSDNYNEQFF. The CDR3 DNA follows: TGTGCCAGCAGCTCATCTGACAACTACAATGAGCAGTTCTTC.

This clone has a handful of counts. The chain joins TRBV29-1 to TRBJ1-2, with no clear D. The germline V gene encodes CDR1 SQVTM and CDR2 ANQGSEA. CDR3 length: 12 amino acids. The V end lost 4 bases, the J end lost 6 bases, and 12 bases lay between the germline ends. The CDR3 DNA reads TGCAGCGTTGCCACAATCCGGGATGGCTACACCTTC. The encoded protein is CSVATIRDGYTF.